This T cell receptor (beta chain) was retrieved from a study of cytomegalovirus exposure and HLA in healthy donors. The study, taken as a whole, reports: CMV serostatus was the sole immune exposure data available. Overall, roughly 170 TCR beta chains were annotated as cytomegalovirus-associated.

The CDR3 totals 13 residues. The J segment lost 4 bases and the V segment lost 5 bases, leaving 4 bases of the junction unmatched. Germline CDR1 reads MNHEY; CDR2 reads SVGAGI. Remarks on this clone: Its antigen is still unknown.

60 Vbeta and 13 Jbeta primers were used in PCR. Some clones are missing from TCRdb's copy, which holds only in-frame ones; the method was immunoSEQ multiplex PCR. Among 150,000 to 200,000 clones, 70% to 90% were seen once, and the ten largest hold about 9.3%. The source is a man younger than 30 in good health and CMV-seropositive. Sequencing used PBMCs. The rearrangement links TRBV6-5 to TRBJ1-2, with TRBD1 identical over 7 bases. The CDR3, as DNA: TGTGCCAGCAGTAAAGACAGGGCCTATGGCTACACCTTC. Residues: CASSKDRAYGYTF.